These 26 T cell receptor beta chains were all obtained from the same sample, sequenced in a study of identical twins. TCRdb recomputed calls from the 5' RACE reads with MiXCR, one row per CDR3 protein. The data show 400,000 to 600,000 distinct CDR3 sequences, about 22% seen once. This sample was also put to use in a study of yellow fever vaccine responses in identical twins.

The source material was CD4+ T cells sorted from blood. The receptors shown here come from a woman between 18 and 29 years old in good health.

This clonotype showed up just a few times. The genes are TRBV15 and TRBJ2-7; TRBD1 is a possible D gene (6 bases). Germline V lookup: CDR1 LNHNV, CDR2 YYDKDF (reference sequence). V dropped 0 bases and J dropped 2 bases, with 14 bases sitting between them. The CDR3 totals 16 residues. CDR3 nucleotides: TGTGCCACCAGCAGAGATGGATGGGACAAAACCTACGAGCAGTACTTC. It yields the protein CATSRDGWDKTYEQYF.

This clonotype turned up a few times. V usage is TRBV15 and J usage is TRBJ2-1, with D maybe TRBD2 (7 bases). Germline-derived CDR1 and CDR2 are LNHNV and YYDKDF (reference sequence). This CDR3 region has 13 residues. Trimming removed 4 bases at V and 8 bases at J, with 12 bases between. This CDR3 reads CATSKGGGYEQFF. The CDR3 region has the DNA TGTGCCACCAGCAAGGGGGGGGGCTATGAGCAGTTCTTC.

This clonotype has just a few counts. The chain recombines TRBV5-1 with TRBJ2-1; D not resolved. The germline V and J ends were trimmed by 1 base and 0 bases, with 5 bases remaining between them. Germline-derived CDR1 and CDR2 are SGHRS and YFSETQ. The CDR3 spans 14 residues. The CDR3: CASSLTASYNEQFF. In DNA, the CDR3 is TGCGCCAGCAGCTTGACAGCCTCCTACAATGAGCAGTTCTTC.

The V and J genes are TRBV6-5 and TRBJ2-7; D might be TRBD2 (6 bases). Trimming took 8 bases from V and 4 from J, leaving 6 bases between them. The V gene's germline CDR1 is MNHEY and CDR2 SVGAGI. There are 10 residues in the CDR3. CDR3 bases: TGTGCCAGCGGGAGGTACGAGCAGTACTTC. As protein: CASGRYEQYF.

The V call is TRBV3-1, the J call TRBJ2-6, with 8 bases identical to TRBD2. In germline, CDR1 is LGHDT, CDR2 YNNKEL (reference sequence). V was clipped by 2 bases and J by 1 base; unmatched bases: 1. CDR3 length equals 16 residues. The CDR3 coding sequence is TGTGCCAGCAGCCAACCTAGCGGGTCTGGGGCCAACGTCCTGACTTTC. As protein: CASSQPSGSGANVLTF.

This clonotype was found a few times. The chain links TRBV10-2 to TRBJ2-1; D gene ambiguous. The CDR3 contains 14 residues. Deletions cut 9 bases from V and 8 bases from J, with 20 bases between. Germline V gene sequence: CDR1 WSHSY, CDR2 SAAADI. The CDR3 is CASHKDVGSYEQFF. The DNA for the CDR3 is TGCGCCAGTCATAAGGACGTAGGCTCTTATGAGCAGTTCTTC.

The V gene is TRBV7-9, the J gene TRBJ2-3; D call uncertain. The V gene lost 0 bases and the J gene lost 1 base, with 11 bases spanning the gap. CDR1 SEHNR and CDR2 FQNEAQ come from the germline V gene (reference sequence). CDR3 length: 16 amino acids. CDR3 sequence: CASSLAPSQGTDTQYF. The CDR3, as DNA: TGTGCCAGCAGCTTAGCGCCTTCGCAGGGCACAGATACGCAGTATTTT.

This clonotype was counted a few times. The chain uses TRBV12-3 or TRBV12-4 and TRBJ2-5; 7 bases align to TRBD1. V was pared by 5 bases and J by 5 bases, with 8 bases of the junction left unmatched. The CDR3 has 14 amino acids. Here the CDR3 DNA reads TGTGCCAGCAGTGCCACAGGGGCGTGGGAGACCCAGTACTTC. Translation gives CASSATGAWETQYF.

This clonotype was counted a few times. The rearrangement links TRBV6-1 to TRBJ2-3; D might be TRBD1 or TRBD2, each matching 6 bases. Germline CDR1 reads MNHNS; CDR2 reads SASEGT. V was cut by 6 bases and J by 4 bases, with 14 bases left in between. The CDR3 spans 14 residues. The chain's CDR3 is CASRDGGAPDTQYF. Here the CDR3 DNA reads TGTGCCAGCAGAGACGGGGGCGCCCCAGATACGCAGTATTTT.

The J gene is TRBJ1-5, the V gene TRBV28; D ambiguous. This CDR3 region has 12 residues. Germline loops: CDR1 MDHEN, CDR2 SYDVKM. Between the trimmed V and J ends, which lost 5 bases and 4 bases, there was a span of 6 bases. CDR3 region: CASSGVNQPQHF. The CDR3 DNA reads TGTGCCAGCAGTGGGGTGAATCAGCCCCAGCATTTT.

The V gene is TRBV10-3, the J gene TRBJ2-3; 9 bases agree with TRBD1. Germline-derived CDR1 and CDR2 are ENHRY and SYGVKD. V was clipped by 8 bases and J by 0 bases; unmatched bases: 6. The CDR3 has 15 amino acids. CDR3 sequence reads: CAIAKQGASTDTQYF. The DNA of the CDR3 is TGTGCCATCGCAAAACAGGGGGCCAGCACAGATACGCAGTATTTT.

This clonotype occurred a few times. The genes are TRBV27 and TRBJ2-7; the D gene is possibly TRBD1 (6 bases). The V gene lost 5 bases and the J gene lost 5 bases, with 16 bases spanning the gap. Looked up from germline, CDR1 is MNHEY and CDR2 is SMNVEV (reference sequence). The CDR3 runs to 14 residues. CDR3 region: CASSTIQGSDEQYF. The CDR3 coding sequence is TGTGCCAGCAGTACCATACAGGGATCGGACGAGCAGTACTTC.

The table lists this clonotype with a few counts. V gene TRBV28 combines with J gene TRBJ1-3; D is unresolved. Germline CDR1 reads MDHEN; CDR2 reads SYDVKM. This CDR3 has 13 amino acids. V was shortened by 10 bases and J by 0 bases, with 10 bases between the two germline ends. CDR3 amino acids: CAILDGSGNTIYF. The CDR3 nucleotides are TGTGCCATCCTGGACGGCTCTGGAAACACCATATATTTT.

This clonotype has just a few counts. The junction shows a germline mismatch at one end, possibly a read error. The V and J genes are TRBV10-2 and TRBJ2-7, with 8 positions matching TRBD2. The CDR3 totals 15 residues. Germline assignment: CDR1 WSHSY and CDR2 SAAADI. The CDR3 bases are TGTGCCAGCAGTGAGTCGACGGGAGGGCCCGGCGAGCAGTACTTC. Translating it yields CASSESTGGPGEQYF.

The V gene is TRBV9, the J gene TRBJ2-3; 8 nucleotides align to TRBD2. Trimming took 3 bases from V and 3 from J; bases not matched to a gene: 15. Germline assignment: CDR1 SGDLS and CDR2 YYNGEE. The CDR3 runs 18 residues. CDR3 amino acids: CASSAQGVAGRRTDTQYF. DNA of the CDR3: TGTGCCAGCAGCGCCCAAGGGGTAGCGGGGAGGAGAACAGATACGCAGTATTTT. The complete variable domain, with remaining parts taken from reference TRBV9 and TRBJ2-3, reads DSGVTQTPKHLITATGQRVTLRCSPRSGDLSVYWYQQSLDQGLQFLIQYYNGEERAKGNILERFSAQQFPDLHSELNLSSLELGDSALYFCASSAQGVAGRRTDTQYFGPGTRLTVL.

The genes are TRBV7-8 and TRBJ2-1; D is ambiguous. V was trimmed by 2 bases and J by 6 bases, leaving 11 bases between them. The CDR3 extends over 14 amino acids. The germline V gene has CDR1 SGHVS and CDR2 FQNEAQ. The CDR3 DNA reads TGTGCCAGCAGCTTAACCCAGACTGCCAATGAGCAGTTCTTC. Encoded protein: CASSLTQTANEQFF.

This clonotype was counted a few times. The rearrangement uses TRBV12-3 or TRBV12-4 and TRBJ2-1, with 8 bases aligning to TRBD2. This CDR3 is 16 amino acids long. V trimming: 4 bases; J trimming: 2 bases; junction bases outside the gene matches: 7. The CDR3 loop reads CASSSQTSAAYNEQFF. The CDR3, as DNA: TGTGCCAGCAGTTCCCAGACTAGCGCTGCCTACAATGAGCAGTTCTTC.

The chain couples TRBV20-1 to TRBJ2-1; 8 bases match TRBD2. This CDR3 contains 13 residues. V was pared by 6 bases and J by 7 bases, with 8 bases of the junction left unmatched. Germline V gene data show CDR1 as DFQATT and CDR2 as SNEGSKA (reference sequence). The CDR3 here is CSAGRLATNEQFF. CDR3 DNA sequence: TGCAGTGCAGGGAGACTAGCGACAAATGAGCAGTTCTTC.

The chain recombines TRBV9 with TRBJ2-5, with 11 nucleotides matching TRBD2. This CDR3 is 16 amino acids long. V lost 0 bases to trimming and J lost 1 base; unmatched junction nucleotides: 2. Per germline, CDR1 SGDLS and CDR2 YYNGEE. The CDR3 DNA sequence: TGTGCCAGCAGCGTAGCTCTAGCGGGGGGCCAAGAGACCCAGTACTTC. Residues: CASSVALAGGQETQYF.

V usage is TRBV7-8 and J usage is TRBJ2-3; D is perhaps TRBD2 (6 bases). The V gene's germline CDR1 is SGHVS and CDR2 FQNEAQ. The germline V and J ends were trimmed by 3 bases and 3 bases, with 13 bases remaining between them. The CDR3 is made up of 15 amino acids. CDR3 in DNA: TGTGCCAGCAGCTTCGTCCCGGCGGGGACAGATACGCAGTATTTT. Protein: CASSFVPAGTDTQYF.

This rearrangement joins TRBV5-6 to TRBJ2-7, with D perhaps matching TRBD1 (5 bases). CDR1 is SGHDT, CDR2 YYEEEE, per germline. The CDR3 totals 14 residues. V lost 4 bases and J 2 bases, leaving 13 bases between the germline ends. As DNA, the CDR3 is TGTGCCAGCAGCGGGGCCAGGCAGGCCTACGAGCAGTACTTC. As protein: CASSGARQAYEQYF.

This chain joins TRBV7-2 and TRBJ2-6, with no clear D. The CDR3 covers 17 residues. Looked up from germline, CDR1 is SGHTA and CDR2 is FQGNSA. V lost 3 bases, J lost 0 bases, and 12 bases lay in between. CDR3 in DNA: TGTGCCAGCAGCTTGGAAGGCGGACGCTCTGGGGCCAACGTCCTGACTTTC. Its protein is CASSLEGGRSGANVLTF.

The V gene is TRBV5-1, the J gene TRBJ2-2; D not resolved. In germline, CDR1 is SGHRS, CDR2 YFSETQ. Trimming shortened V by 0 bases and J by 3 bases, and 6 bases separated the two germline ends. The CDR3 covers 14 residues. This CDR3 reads CASSLGIDTGELFF. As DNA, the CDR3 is TGCGCCAGCAGCTTGGGAATTGACACCGGGGAGCTGTTTTTT.

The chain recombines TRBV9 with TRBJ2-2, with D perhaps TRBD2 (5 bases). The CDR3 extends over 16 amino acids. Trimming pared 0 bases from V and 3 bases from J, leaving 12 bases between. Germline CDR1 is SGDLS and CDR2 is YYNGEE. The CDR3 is CASSVVGGGDTGELFF. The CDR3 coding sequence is TGTGCCAGCAGCGTAGTTGGAGGTGGGGACACCGGGGAGCTGTTTTTT.

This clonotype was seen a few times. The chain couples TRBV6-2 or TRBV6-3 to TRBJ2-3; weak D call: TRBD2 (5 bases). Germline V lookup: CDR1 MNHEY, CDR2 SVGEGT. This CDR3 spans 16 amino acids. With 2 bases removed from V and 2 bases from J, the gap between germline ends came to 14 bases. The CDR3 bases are TGTGCCAGCAGTTACCGAGGGTTGGAGAACACAGATACGCAGTATTTT. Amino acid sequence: CASSYRGLENTDTQYF.

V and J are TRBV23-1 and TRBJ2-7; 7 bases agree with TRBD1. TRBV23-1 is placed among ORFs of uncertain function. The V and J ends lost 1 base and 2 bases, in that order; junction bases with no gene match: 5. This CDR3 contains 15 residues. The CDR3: CASSQFSDRPYEQYV. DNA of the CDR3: TGCGCCAGCAGTCAATTTTCGGACAGGCCCTACGAGCAGTACGTC.